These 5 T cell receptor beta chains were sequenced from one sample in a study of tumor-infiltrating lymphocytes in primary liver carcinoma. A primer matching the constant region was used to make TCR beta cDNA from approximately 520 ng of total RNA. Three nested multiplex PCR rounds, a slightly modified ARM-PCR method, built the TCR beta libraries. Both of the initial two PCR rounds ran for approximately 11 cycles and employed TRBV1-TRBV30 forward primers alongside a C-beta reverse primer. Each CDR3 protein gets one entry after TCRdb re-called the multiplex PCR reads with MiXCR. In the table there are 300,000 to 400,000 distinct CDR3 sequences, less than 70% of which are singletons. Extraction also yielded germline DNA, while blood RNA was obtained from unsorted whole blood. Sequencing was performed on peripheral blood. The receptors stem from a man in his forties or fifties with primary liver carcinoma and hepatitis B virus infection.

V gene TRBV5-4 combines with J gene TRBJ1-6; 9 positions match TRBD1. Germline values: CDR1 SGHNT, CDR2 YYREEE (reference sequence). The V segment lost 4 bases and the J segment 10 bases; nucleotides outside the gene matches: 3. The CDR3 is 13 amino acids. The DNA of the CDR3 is TGTGCCAGCAGCCGGGACAGGGAATCACCCCTCCACTTT. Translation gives CASSRDRESPLHF.

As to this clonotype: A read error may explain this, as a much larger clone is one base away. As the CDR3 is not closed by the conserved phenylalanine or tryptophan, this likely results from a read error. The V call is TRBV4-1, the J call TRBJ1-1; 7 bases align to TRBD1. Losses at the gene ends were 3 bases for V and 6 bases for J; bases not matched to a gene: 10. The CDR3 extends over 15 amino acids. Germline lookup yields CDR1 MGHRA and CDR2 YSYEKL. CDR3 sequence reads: CASSQHQGGNAEAFI. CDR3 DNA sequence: TGCGCCAGCAGCCAGCACCAGGGGGGTAACGCTGAAGCTTTCATT.

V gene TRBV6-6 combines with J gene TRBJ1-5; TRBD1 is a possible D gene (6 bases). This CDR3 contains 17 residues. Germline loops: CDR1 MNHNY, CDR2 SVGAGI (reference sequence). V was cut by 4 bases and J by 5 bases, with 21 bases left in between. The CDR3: CASSWNWGQAVYQPQHF. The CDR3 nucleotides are TGTGCCAGCAGTTGGAACTGGGGGCAAGCAGTCTATCAGCCCCAGCATTTT.

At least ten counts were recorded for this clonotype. This chain's CDR3 is CASSLGVTGGNIQYF. CDR3 in DNA: TGCGCCAGCAGCCTTGGTGTAACCGGGGGAAACATTCAGTACTTC. The chain recombines TRBV10-2 with TRBJ2-4; maybe TRBD2 (6 bases). CDR3 length equals 15 residues. Trimming took off 6 bases at V and 6 bases at J, with 18 bases between the two ends. Germline V gene sequence: CDR1 WSHSY, CDR2 SAAADI.

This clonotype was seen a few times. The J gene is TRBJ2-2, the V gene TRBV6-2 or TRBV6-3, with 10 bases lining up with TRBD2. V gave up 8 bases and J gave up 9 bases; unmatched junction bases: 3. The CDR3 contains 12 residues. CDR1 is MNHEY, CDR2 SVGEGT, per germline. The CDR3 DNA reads TGTGCCAGCCAACTAGCGGGGTGGGAGCTGTTTTTT. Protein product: CASQLAGWELFF.